This T cell receptor (beta chain) was sequenced during a study of shared clonotypes between healthy human individuals. Germline lookup yields CDR1 SEHNR and CDR2 FQNEAQ (reference sequence). With V trimmed by 5 bases and J by 6 bases, 7 bases remained unmatched. The CDR3 contains 15 residues. Assay used: immunoSEQ multiplex PCR; TCRdb lists only in-frame clones, some missing. There are approximately 400,000 clones in the sample; 95% to 97% occur only once, and around 0.3% lies in the top ten. The sequencing sample was made of memory CD8+ T cells sorted from blood. Subset reported: CD45RO+ cells pooled with CCR7-negative TemRA cells. The gene calls are TRBV7-9 and TRBJ1-6, with 7 bases that match TRBD1. The clonotype originates from a man aged 25-40 years in good health. The CDR3 loop reads CASSPTGVLNSPLHF. In DNA form, the CDR3 reads TGTGCCAGCAGCCCCACAGGGGTCCTTAATTCACCCCTCCACTTT.